This T cell receptor beta chain was identified during a study of blood T cell repertoires in COVID-19. Across the study: The United States, Italy and Spain were the sources of the acute and convalescent COVID-19 samples. T cells, B-cell-depleted T cells, or PBMCs supplied cDNA or gDNA.

Authors' data handling: How many nucleated cells were present was estimated from reference gene primer amplification. Clones were sequenced by immunoSEQ multiplex PCR, and TCRdb holds only the in-frame ones, with some missing. V and J calls and clone size are given by that table; D and trimming were obtained from the DNA. In the table there are approximately 220,000 clones, 70% to 90% of which are singletons. The sequence derives from a man aged 45-60 years who had recovered from COVID-19. Source material: peripheral blood.

The CDR3 loop is CASSPTSGRTYEQYF. The CDR3 DNA is TGTGCCAGTAGTCCCACTAGCGGGAGGACCTACGAGCAGTACTTC. The chain employs TRBV19 and TRBJ2-7; the match to TRBD2 covers 12 bases. Trimming at V came to 5 bases and at J to 2 bases, leaving 4 bases not matched to a gene. Germline V CDR1 and CDR2: LNHDA, SQIVND (reference sequence). CDR3 length: 15 amino acids.